These 5 T cell receptor beta chains were sequenced from one sample in a study of blood T cells in healthy people across ages. Primers used in a second PCR of roughly 6 to 11 cycles were a sample-barcoded 5' primer and a J-beta primer mix. TCRdb reprocessed the 5' RACE reads via MiXCR and lists one record per CDR3 protein. The sample has around 400,000 distinct CDR3 sequences, approximately 51% seen once. Sequenced input: blood. These receptors came from a man between 60 and 70 years old in good health.

The J gene is TRBJ2-1, the V gene TRBV28; no reliable D call. From germline, CDR1 is MDHEN and CDR2 SYDVKM. The CDR3 consists of 11 residues. V lost 5 bases and J 11 bases, leaving 10 bases between the germline ends. The CDR3: CASSLRLKQFF. CDR3 bases: TGTGCCAGCAGTCTAAGGTTGAAGCAGTTCTTC.

This clonotype occurred a few times. The chain links TRBV6-5 to TRBJ2-6; TRBD1 aligns across 9 bases. J was trimmed by 2 bases and V by 1 base; bases with no gene match: 6. The CDR3 has 18 amino acids. Looked up from germline, CDR1 is MNHEY and CDR2 is SVGAGI. Here the CDR3 reads CASSYWLTGGTGANVLTF. The CDR3 bases are TGTGCCAGCAGTTACTGGCTAACAGGGGGCACTGGGGCCAACGTCCTGACTTTC.

The chain couples TRBV13 to TRBJ2-1; the match to TRBD1 covers 8 bases. The germline V gene encodes CDR1 PRHDT and CDR2 FYEKMQ (reference sequence). CDR3 length equals 14 residues. After removal of 8 bases from V and 7 bases from J, the junction contained 10 bases not matched to a gene. CDR3 sequence (DNA): TGTGCCAGCGATACGACAGGGGTAGCAAATGAGCAGTTCTTC. It yields the protein CASDTTGVANEQFF.

V usage is TRBV6-5 and J usage is TRBJ2-3; D may be TRBD1 or TRBD2 (5 bases each). CDR1 and CDR2 from the germline V gene are MNHEY and SVGAGI. There are 15 residues in the CDR3. V was shortened by 4 bases and J by 2 bases, with 13 bases between the two germline ends. The CDR3 loop reads CASSSSGTLTDTQYF. CDR3 bases: TGTGCCAGCAGTTCGTCCGGGACCCTCACAGATACGCAGTATTTT.

This clonotype was observed once. The V and J genes are TRBV4-3 and TRBJ1-2, with TRBD1 identical over 12 bases. Germline values: CDR1 LGHNA, CDR2 YSLEER. Losses at the gene ends were 1 base for V and 5 bases for J; bases not matched to a gene: 5. The CDR3 spans 16 residues. CDR3 sequence (DNA): TGCGCCAGCAGCCAAGGCGGGACAGGGGGCAAATATGGCTACACCTTC. It translates to CASSQGGTGGKYGYTF.